This T cell receptor beta chain was documented in a study of CD8+CD57+ T cells in acquired aplastic anemia. The study, taken as a whole, reports: Roughly 31 was the count of CD8+ CDR3 sequences that patients shared with controls. Levels of CD8+ Simpson's diversity were not significantly distinct in patients versus controls.

Genomic DNA constituted the template upon which TCR beta VDJ and CDR3 profiling was performed. Using its own MiXCR run on the reads, TCRdb lists one record per CDR3 protein. This table holds 150,000 or so distinct CDR3 sequences, around half found once. This clonotype has a handful of counts. Antigen specificity is unknown. Sequencing involved patients with CD8+CD57+ cell expansion previously shown by flow cytometry. Patients uniformly had severe acquired aplastic anemia. No therapy was given to patients before blood sampling. The receptor's source is a human donor with aplastic anemia. Material for sequencing was sorted CD4+, CD8+, or CD8+CD57+ T cells (not recorded which) from PBMCs.

CDR3 DNA: TGTGCCTGGACACTAGCGGGAGGTGTAGGTGAGCAGTTCTTC. Translating it yields CAWTLAGGVGEQFF. This sequence joins TRBV30 and TRBJ2-1, with 12 bases lining up with TRBD2. Germline assignment: CDR1 GTSNPN and CDR2 SVGIG (reference sequence). Trimming took 4 bases from V and 9 from J; bases not matched to a gene: 7. The CDR3 extends over 14 amino acids.